This TCR beta chain was profiled in a study of beta chain features in type 1 diabetes. Overall study context: Healthy donors resembled patients in age, gender and cell yields. Study-wide points: The study found fewer insertions and more deletions at VDJ junctions in type 1 diabetes patients. Type 1 diabetes patients had TCRB CDR3s that were shorter (moderately but significantly so) in all four CD4+ subsets.

All of the isolated RNA was reverse transcribed, so expressed TCRB transcripts were sequenced. Using immunoSEQ multiplex PCR, the repertoire was profiled, and TCRdb retains in-frame clones only, with some absent. The sample has about 260,000 clones, roughly 22% seen once. As for this clone: Antigen specificity is unknown.

This CDR3 spans 14 amino acids. Germline CDR1 reads SGDLS; CDR2 reads YYNGEE. Trimming removed 4 bases from V and 4 bases from J; junction bases left unmatched: 5. Sequencing was performed on naive CD4+ T cells from blood. The origin of this receptor is a woman in her thirties or forties with type 1 diabetes. V is TRBV9 and J is TRBJ1-5, with 7 bases lining up with TRBD1. DNA of the CDR3: TGTGCCAGCAGCTCCGGACAGGATAATCAGCCCCAGCATTTT. It specifies CASSSGQDNQPQHF.